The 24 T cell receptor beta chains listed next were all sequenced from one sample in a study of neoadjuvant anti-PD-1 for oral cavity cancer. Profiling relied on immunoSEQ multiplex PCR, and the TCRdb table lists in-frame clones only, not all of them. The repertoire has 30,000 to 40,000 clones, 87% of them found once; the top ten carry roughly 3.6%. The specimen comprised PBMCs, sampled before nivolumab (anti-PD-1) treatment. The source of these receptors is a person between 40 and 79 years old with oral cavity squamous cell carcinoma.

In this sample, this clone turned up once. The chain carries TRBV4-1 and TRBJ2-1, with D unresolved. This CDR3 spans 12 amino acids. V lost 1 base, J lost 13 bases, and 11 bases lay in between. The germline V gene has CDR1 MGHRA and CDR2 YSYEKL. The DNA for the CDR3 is TGCGCCAGCAGCCAAGGGTCCCTGCCCCAGTTCTTC. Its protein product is CASSQGSLPQFF.

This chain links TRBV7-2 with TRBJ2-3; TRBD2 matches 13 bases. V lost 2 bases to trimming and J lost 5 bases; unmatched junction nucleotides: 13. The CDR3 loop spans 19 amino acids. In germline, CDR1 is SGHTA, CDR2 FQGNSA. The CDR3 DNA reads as TGTGCCAGCAGCTTAATCGGACTAGCGGGGGCCGGGGGAGGAGATACGCAGTATTTT. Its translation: CASSLIGLAGAGGGDTQYF.

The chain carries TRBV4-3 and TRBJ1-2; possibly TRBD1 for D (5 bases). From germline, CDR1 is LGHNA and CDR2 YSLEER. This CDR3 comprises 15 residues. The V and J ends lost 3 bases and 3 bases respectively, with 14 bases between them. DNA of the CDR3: TGCGCCAGCAGCCAGGCCCCTACAGGCTACTATGGCTACACCTTC. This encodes CASSQAPTGYYGYTF.

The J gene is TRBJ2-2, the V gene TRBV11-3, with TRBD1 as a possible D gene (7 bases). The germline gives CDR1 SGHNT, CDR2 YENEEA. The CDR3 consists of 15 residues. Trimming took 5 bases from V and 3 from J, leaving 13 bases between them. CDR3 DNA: TGTGCCAGCAGCCGCAGGGGGGCCGACACCGGGGAGCTGTTTTTT. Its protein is CASSRRGADTGELFF. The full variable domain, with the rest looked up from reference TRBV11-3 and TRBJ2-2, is EAGVVQSPRYKIIEKKQPVAFWCNPISGHNTLYWYLQNLGQGPELLIRYENEEAVDDSQLPKDRFSAERLKGVDSTLKIQPAELGDSAVYLCASSRRGADTGELFFGEGSRLTVL.

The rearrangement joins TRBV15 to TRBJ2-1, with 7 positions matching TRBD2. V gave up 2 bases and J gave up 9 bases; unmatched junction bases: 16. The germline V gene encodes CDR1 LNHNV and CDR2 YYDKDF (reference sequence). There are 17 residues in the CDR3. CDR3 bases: TGTGCCACCAGCAGATCCTCGGGGTGGACTAGTGCTGGTGAGCAGTTCTTC. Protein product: CATSRSSGWTSAGEQFF. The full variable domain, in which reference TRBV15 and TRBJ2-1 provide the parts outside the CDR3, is DAMVIQNPRYQVTQFGKPVTLSCSQTLNHNVMYWYQQKSSQAPKLLFHYYDKDFNNEADTPDNFQSRRPNTSFCFLDIRSPGLGDTAMYLCATSRSSGWTSAGEQFFGPGTRLTVL.

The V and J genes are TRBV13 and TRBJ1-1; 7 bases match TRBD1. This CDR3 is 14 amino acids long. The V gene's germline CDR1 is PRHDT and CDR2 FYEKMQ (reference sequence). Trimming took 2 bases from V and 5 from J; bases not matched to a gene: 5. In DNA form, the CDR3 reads TGTGCCAGCAGCTTAAGACAGGGTGGGACTGAAGCTTTCTTT. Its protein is CASSLRQGGTEAFF.

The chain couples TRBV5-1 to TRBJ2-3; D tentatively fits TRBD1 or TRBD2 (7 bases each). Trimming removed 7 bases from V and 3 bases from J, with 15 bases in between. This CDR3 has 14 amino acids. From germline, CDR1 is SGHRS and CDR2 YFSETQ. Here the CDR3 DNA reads TGCGCCAGCGACAGGGAGGGCCCTACAGATACGCAGTATTTT. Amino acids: CASDREGPTDTQYF.

DNA of the CDR3: TGTGCCAGCAGCGTAAATCCCCAACCCCTACAAGAGACCCAGTACTTC. Amino acids: CASSVNPQPLQETQYF. V is TRBV9 and J is TRBJ2-5; D is unresolved. The CDR3 spans 16 residues. V was clipped by 1 base and J by 2 bases, with 15 bases between them. Germline V gives CDR1 SGDLS, CDR2 YYNGEE. Full variable domain (rest looked up from reference TRBV9 and TRBJ2-5): DSGVTQTPKHLITATGQRVTLRCSPRSGDLSVYWYQQSLDQGLQFLIQYYNGEERAKGNILERFSAQQFPDLHSELNLSSLELGDSALYFCASSVNPQPLQETQYFGPGTRLLVL.

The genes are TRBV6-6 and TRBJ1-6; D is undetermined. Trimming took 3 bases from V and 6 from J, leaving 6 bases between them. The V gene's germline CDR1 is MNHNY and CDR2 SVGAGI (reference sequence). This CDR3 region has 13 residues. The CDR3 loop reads CASSYTANSPLHF. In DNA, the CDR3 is TGTGCCAGCAGTTATACAGCTAATTCACCCCTCCACTTT.

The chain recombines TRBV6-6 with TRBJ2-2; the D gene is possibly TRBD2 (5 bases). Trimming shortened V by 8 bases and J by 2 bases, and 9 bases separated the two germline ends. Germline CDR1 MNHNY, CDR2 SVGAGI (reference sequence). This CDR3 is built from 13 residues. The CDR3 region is CASGGFNTGELFF. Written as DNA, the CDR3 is TGTGCCAGCGGCGGGTTTAACACCGGGGAGCTGTTTTTT.

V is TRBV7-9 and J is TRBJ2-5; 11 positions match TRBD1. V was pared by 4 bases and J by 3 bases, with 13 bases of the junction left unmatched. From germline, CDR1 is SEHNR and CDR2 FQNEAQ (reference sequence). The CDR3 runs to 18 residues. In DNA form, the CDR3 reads TGTGCCAGCAGCTCCCGGACAGGGGGCAACAGGGCGGAAGAGACCCAGTACTTC. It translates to CASSSRTGGNRAEETQYF.

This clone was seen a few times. The CDR3 reads CASRFNRAPNSPLHF. In DNA form, the CDR3 reads TGTGCCAGCAGATTCAACAGGGCGCCGAATTCACCCCTCCACTTT. The rearrangement uses TRBV7-2 and TRBJ1-6; D is possibly TRBD1 (6 bases). This CDR3 has 15 residues. Trimming left V 6 bases short and J 7 bases short, with 16 bases between. The germline V gene encodes CDR1 SGHTA and CDR2 FQGNSA. Looking up the rest from reference TRBV7-2 and TRBJ1-6 gives the full variable domain: GAGVSQSPSNKVTEKGKDVELRCDPISGHTALYWYRQSLGQGLEFLIYFQGNSAPDKSGLPSDRFSAERTGGSVSTLTIQRTQQEDSAVYLCASRFNRAPNSPLHFGNGTRLTVT.

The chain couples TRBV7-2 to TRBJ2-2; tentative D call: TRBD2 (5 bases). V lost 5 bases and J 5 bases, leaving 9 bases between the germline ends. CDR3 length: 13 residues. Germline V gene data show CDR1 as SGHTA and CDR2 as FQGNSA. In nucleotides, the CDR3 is TGTGCCAGCAGCCAGGACTCGACCGGGGAGCTGTTTTTT. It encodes CASSQDSTGELFF.

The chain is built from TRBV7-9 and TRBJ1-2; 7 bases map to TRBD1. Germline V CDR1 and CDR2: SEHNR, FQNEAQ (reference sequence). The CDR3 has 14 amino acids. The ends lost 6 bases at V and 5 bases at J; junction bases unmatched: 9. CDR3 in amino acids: CASRPTGPGYGYTF. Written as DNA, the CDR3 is TGTGCCAGCAGACCGACAGGGCCAGGGTATGGCTACACCTTC.

CDR3 protein: CASSPEAGLAYEQYF. CDR3 DNA: TGTGCCAGCTCACCAGAGGCAGGGCTAGCCTACGAGCAGTACTTC. V and J are TRBV18 and TRBJ2-7, with D possibly being TRBD1 (5 bases). V was cut by 2 bases and J by 2 bases, with 13 bases left in between. CDR1 and CDR2 from the germline V gene are KGHSH and LQKENI. This CDR3 comprises 15 residues.

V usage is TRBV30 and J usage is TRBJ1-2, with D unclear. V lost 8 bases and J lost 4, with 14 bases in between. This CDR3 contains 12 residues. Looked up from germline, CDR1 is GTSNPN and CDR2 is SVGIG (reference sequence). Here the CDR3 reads CAAARASYGYTF. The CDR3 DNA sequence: TGTGCCGCGGCTCGGGCGAGCTATGGCTACACCTTC.

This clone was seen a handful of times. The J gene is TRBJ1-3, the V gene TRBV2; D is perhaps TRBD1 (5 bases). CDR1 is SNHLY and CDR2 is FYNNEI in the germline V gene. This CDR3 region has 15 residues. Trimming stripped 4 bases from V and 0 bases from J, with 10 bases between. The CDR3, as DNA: TGTGCCAGCAGTGCGACAGCCTCCTCTGGAAACACCATATATTTT. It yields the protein CASSATASSGNTIYF.

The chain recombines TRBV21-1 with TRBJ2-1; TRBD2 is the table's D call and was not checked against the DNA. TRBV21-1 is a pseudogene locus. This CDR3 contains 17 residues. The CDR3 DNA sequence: TGTGCCAGCAGCAAACGGACCGGTCCAATGGAGGGCAATGAGCAGTTCTTC. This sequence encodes CASSKRTGPMEGNEQFF.

CDR3 residues: CASSTPGLETQYF. As DNA, the CDR3 is TGTGCCAGCAGCACGCCCGGTTTGGAGACCCAGTACTTC. The chain links TRBV7-2 to TRBJ2-5; D is unresolved. The CDR3 contains 13 residues. The V and J ends lost 5 bases and 5 bases respectively, with 12 bases between them. Per germline, CDR1 SGHTA and CDR2 FQGNSA.

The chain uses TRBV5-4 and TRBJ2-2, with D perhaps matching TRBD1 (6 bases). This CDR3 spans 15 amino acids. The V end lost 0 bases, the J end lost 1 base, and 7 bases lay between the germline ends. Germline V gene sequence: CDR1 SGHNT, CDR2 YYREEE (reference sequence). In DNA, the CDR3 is TGTGCCAGCAGCTTGGGGACAGTGAACACCGGGGAGCTGTTTTTT. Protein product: CASSLGTVNTGELFF.

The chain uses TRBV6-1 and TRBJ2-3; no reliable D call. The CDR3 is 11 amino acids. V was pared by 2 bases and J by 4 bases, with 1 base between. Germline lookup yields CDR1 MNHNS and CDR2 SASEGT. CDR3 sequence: CASSESDTQYF. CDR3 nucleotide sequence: TGTGCCAGCAGTGAATCAGATACGCAGTATTTT.

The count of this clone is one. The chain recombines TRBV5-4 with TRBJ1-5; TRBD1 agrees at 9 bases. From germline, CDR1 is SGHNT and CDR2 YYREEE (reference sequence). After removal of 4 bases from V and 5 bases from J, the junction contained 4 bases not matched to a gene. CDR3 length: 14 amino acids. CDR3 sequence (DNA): TGTGCCAGCAGCGGGGGACAGGGCGATCAGCCCCAGCATTTT. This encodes CASSGGQGDQPQHF.

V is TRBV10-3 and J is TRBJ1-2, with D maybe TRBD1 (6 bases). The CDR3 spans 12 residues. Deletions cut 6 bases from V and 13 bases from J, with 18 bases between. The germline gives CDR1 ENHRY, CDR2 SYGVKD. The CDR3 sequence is CAIRSGEAYITF. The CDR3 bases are TGTGCCATCAGATCAGGGGAGGCCTATATCACCTTC.

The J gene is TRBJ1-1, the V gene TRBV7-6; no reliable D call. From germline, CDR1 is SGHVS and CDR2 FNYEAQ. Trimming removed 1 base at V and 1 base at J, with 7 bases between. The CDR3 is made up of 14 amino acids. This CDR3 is CASSLVGTNTEAFF. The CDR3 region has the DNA TGTGCCAGCAGCTTAGTTGGAACGAACACTGAAGCTTTCTTT.